This T cell receptor beta chain stems from a study of blood T cell repertoires in COVID-19. Study-level background: From T cells, B-cell-depleted T cells, or PBMCs came the material, which was cDNA or gDNA.

This clone appeared once. Germline assignment: CDR1 SGHAT and CDR2 FQNNGV. J gave up 1 base and V 5 bases, and 7 bases lay outside the gene matches. This CDR3 comprises 16 residues. Authors' data handling: Estimation of nucleated cell counts was performed using reference gene primer amplification. Using immunoSEQ multiplex PCR, the repertoire was profiled, and TCRdb retains in-frame clones only, with some absent. V, J and clone size reflect that table, while D and trimming were determined from the DNA. This sample has roughly 280,000 clones, with 84% found just once. The chain uses TRBV11-2 and TRBJ2-4, with TRBD1 matching 8 bases. Sequencing was performed on peripheral blood. The sequence was obtained from a man aged 60 to 75 with acute or convalescent COVID-19. The CDR3 region is CASSMTGVMAKNIQYF. DNA for the CDR3: TGTGCCAGCAGCATGACAGGGGTGATGGCCAAAAACATTCAGTACTTC.